The TCR beta chain under discussion was sequenced for a study of immune heterogeneity within non-small cell lung tumors. For the study at large: Histologically, a few tumors were squamous cell carcinomas and some 11 were non-squamous carcinomas. The remaining 1 tumor was not otherwise specified.

Trimming pared 2 bases from V and 4 bases from J, leaving 6 bases between. The germline V gene encodes CDR1 MDHEN and CDR2 SYDVKM. The CDR3 length is 13 residues. Per sample, approximately 0.6 ug of bulk tumor genomic DNA was the template used. Every primary tumor yielded several biopsies, spaced far apart, that were taken during surgery. Patients underwent curative surgery for non-small cell lung cancer (untreated and newly diagnosed). There are a few counts of this clonotype. Its antigen is not identified. A much larger clonotype is one base distant, so this may be a read error. The study's findings and limits: Local T-cell clonality tracked local tumor mutational burden; the correlation was moderate but significant (R around 0.3). Recurrence of the same dominant CDR3 beta clonotypes was seen across tumor sites within a patient, and site-unique high-frequency clones were present alongside them.

TCR beta CDR3 was amplified by multiplex PCR, first round around 10 cycles, 32 V and 13 J primers. In TCRdb, the multiplex PCR reads were re-called with MiXCR into one record per CDR3 protein. The sample comprises about 2,600 distinct CDR3 sequences, more than 20% of which are singletons, and roughly 32% rests with the top ten. The specimen sequenced was lung tumor tissue. V and J are TRBV28 and TRBJ1-3, with D uncertain. This TCR was sampled from a middle-aged man with non-small cell lung cancer. The CDR3 sequence is CASSLGGGNTIYF. As DNA, the CDR3 is TGTGCCAGCAGTTTAGGCGGAGGAAACACCATATATTTT.